These 18 T cell receptor beta chains were sequenced from one sample in a study of Graves' ophthalmopathy and Graves' hyperthyroidism listed by TCRdb under 2018. TCRdb records Illumina HiSeq 2000 as the sequencer. For repertoire sequencing, TCR beta CDR3 regions were amplified from RNA transcripts. A first-round RT-PCR used HTBI primers with the Qiagen OneStep RT-PCR kit, followed by a second-round multiplex PCR, size selection and purification. TCRdb passed the public sequencing reads through fastp at Q25 and MiXCR, retaining productive beta sequences. For every CDR3 protein sequence, its rows merge into one entry that carries the most common genes and DNA. This sample comprises 200,000 to 300,000 distinct CDR3 sequences, around 45% of them detected only once. Approximately 44% of the sample is taken by the ten largest. The sequencing input was peripheral blood. These receptors originate from an adult man with Graves' ophthalmopathy.

The chain links TRBV20-1 to TRBJ2-5, with D hard to call. The CDR3 is 13 residues long. The V and J ends lost 3 bases and 3 bases respectively, with 11 bases between them. Germline V gene lookup returns CDR1 DFQATT and CDR2 SNEGSKA (reference sequence). The CDR3 region is CSARAAAEETQYF. The DNA of the CDR3 is TGCAGTGCTAGGGCCGCTGCCGAAGAGACCCAGTACTTC.

The chain couples TRBV7-9 to TRBJ2-5, with D maybe TRBD1 (6 bases). The CDR3 is 16 residues long. The V gene's germline CDR1 is SEHNR and CDR2 FQNEAQ (reference sequence). V lost 5 bases, J lost 2 bases, and 18 bases lay in between. CDR3 sequence reads: CASSVGQGGQQETQYF. The CDR3 DNA is TGTGCCAGCAGCGTTGGGCAGGGTGGACAGCAAGAGACCCAGTACTTC.

The CDR3 sequence is CSVEMRGQGTVVSYGYTF. Here the CDR3 DNA reads TGCAGCGTTGAAATGAGGGGACAGGGTACGGTTGTTAGCTATGGCTACACCTTC. The chain uses TRBV29-1 and TRBJ1-2; 9 bases are a match to TRBD1. V was clipped by 2 bases and J by 4 bases; unmatched bases: 17. The CDR3 sequence is 18 residues long. Germline V gives CDR1 SQVTM, CDR2 ANQGSEA.

This chain joins TRBV20-1 and TRBJ1-5; TRBD1 matches at 7 bases. There are 14 residues in the CDR3. J gave up 3 bases and V 5 bases, and 7 bases lay outside the gene matches. Germline loops: CDR1 DFQATT, CDR2 SNEGSKA (reference sequence). CDR3 residues: CSAGNGQDNQPQHF. The CDR3 region has the DNA TGCAGTGCTGGAAACGGACAGGACAATCAGCCCCAGCATTTT.

The CDR3 coding sequence is TGTGCCAGCAGTTACGGTGGGATCTCTGGAAACACCATATATTTT. Its translation is CASSYGGISGNTIYF. The chain employs TRBV6-5 and TRBJ1-3; D gene uncertain. With 2 bases removed from V and 0 bases from J, the gap between germline ends came to 8 bases. Germline-derived CDR1 and CDR2 are MNHEY and SVGAGI. This CDR3 region has 15 residues.

V is TRBV7-2 and J is TRBJ1-2, with D perhaps matching TRBD1 (6 bases). The CDR3 is made up of 15 amino acids. Trimming left V 5 bases short and J 7 bases short, with 20 bases between. Germline CDR1 reads SGHTA; CDR2 reads FQGNSA. CDR3 coding DNA: TGTGCCAGCAGCCAAGATTTCGGGGGGCGATTTGGCTACACCTTC. Its translation: CASSQDFGGRFGYTF.

Turning to this clonotype: One end of the junction fails to match germline, which may point to a read error. The chain links TRBV7-2 to TRBJ1-3; 7 bases are a match to TRBD1. From germline, CDR1 is SGHTA and CDR2 FQGNSA. The CDR3 extends over 20 amino acids. CDR3 coding DNA: TGCGCCAGCAGCTGGGAAGGTGGGACAGAAGGTCGTCGGGGCGGAAACACCATATATTTT. This translates into CASSWEGGTEGRRGGNTIYF.

This chain connects TRBV5-1 to TRBJ2-2; D is ambiguous. V was clipped by 4 bases and J by 7 bases, with 8 bases between them. This CDR3 comprises 12 residues. CDR1 and CDR2 from the germline V gene are SGHRS and YFSETQ. The CDR3 loop is CASSENVGELFF. CDR3 DNA: TGCGCCAGCAGCGAGAACGTCGGGGAGCTGTTTTTT.

The V and J genes are TRBV24-1 and TRBJ2-7; TRBD1 aligns across 7 bases. The J segment lost 5 bases and the V segment lost 4 bases, leaving 7 bases of the junction unmatched. Germline V gene sequence: CDR1 KGHDR, CDR2 SFDVKD. CDR3 length equals 14 residues. CDR3 sequence reads: CATSDGRGIDEQYF. Written as DNA, the CDR3 is TGTGCCACCAGTGACGGCAGGGGGATAGACGAGCAGTACTTC.

This clonotype was observed a single time. The chain carries TRBV10-3 and TRBJ2-7; D is possibly TRBD2 (6 bases). Germline-derived CDR1 and CDR2 are ENHRY and SYGVKD. Trimming removed 10 bases at V and 5 bases at J, with 18 bases between. The CDR3 totals 13 residues. CDR3 DNA sequence: TGTGCCACCGGGACGGGAGAAGGAAACGAGCAGTACTTC. This translates into CATGTGEGNEQYF.

A word on this clonotype: The junction shows a germline mismatch at one end, possibly a read error. The chain combines TRBV12-3 or TRBV12-4 with TRBJ2-7; TRBD1 aligns across 10 bases. This CDR3 contains 12 residues. CDR3 sequence reads: CASSRDRGEQHF. The CDR3 coding sequence is TGTGCCAGCAGCAGGGACAGGGGCGAGCAGCACTTC.

Only a few counts were recorded for this clonotype. This rearrangement joins TRBV2 to TRBJ2-2, with D perhaps TRBD1 (6 bases). V was shortened by 5 bases and J by 3 bases, with 13 bases between the two germline ends. The CDR3 totals 15 residues. CDR1 is SNHLY and CDR2 is FYNNEI in the germline V gene. CDR3 in amino acids: CASSREQGDTGELFF. The CDR3 DNA reads TGTGCCAGCAGTAGGGAACAGGGTGACACCGGGGAGCTGTTTTTT.

Only a few counts were recorded for this clonotype. The chain is built from TRBV20-1 and TRBJ1-5; TRBD1 matches at 7 bases. From germline, CDR1 is DFQATT and CDR2 SNEGSKA (reference sequence). The CDR3 runs to 15 residues. Losses at the gene ends were 3 bases for V and 4 bases for J; bases not matched to a gene: 9. The CDR3 is CSASDAGQANQPQHF. The CDR3 DNA reads as TGCAGTGCTAGCGATGCCGGACAGGCAAATCAGCCCCAGCATTTT.

The V call is TRBV9, the J call TRBJ2-7; TRBD1 or TRBD2 may be the D gene (5 bases each). CDR1 and CDR2 from the germline V gene are SGDLS and YYNGEE. CDR3 length: 16 amino acids. V shed 2 bases and J shed 2 bases, with 17 bases lying between them. CDR3 DNA sequence: TGTGCCAGCAGCGTTCGGGACGGCAACAGGCCCTACGAGCAGTACTTC. It translates to CASSVRDGNRPYEQYF. Based on the CDR3 plus reference TRBV9 and TRBJ2-7, the full variable domain is DSGVTQTPKHLITATGQRVTLRCSPRSGDLSVYWYQQSLDQGLQFLIQYYNGEERAKGNILERFSAQQFPDLHSELNLSSLELGDSALYFCASSVRDGNRPYEQYFGPGTRLTVT.

This clonotype was detected only a few times. This chain joins TRBV2 and TRBJ2-7, with D unresolved. Germline CDR1 SNHLY, CDR2 FYNNEI. Trimming took 4 bases from V and 3 from J, leaving 4 bases between them. This CDR3 comprises 11 residues. The CDR3 sequence is CASSALYEQYF. CDR3 nucleotide sequence: TGTGCCAGCAGTGCTCTCTACGAGCAGTACTTC.

This clonotype came up a few times. J is TRBJ1-4 and V is TRBV9; D gene ambiguous. V was trimmed by 0 bases and J by 8 bases, leaving 11 bases between them. CDR1 is SGDLS, CDR2 YYNGEE, per germline. The CDR3 covers 14 residues. CDR3 protein: CASSVGRVEEKLFF. The CDR3 DNA reads TGTGCCAGCAGCGTAGGAAGGGTGGAAGAAAAACTGTTTTTT.

This sequence joins TRBV9 and TRBJ1-2; D possibly corresponds to TRBD1 (5 bases). The CDR3 length is 13 residues. Trimming cost V 7 bases and J 5 bases, with 15 bases left between them. In germline, CDR1 is SGDLS, CDR2 YYNGEE. The CDR3 nucleotides are TGTGCCAGCTCCCCCGACAGTGGTTATGGCTACACCTTC. Protein: CASSPDSGYGYTF.

There are a few counts of this clonotype. The chain recombines TRBV5-4 with TRBJ2-7; D tentatively reads TRBD1 or TRBD2 (5 bases each). The CDR3 loop spans 14 amino acids. Germline V gives CDR1 SGHNT, CDR2 YYREEE (reference sequence). Trimming cost V 2 bases and J 7 bases, with 16 bases left between them. The DNA of the CDR3 is TGTGCCAGCAGCTTTGGGGGAGACGAAGGGGAGCAGTACTTC. It translates to CASSFGGDEGEQYF. Full variable domain (missing parts from reference TRBV5-4 and TRBJ2-7): ETGVTQSPTHLIKTRGQQVTLRCSSQSGHNTVSWYQQALGQGPQFIFQYYREEENGRGNFPPRFSGLQFPNYSSELNVNALELDDSALYLCASSFGGDEGEQYFGPGTRLTVT.